This TCR beta chain was captured by sequencing in a study of control samples from healthy donors and cancer patients. This clone has a handful of counts. The CDR3 length is 16 residues. The germline CDR1 and CDR2 sequences are MDHEN and SYDVKM. Trimming cost V 3 bases and J 6 bases; bases outside gene matches: 8. Libraries were prepared by immunoSEQ multiplex PCR; TCRdb keeps only in-frame clonotypes and omits some of them. The repertoire consists of approximately 66,000 clones, with 90% occurring once and the leading ten covering around 5.4%. V usage is TRBV28 and J usage is TRBJ1-2, with 12 bases lining up with TRBD1. This clonotype originated in a man aged 60 to 69 with colorectal cancer. Sequencing was performed on PBMCs. Here the CDR3 reads CASSFLGQGAWDGYTF. In nucleotides, the CDR3 is TGTGCCAGCAGTTTTTTGGGACAGGGGGCTTGGGATGGCTACACCTTC.